This passage covers 12 T cell receptor beta chains from one sample sequenced in a study of CD8 T cells in Susac syndrome. An amount of RNA that ranged from about 0.45 to 1 ug was reverse transcribed with random hexamers. MiXCR, run by TCRdb on the immunoSEQ multiplex PCR reads, gives a single entry per CDR3 protein. The repertoire consists of about 250,000 distinct CDR3 sequences, with 93% occurring once and the leading ten covering approximately 0.072%. Sequencing was performed on CD4+ T cells from PBMCs. Receptors originate from a human donor with multiple sclerosis.

In this sample, this clonotype turned up a few times. V usage is TRBV27 and J usage is TRBJ2-2; D is undetermined. Germline V gene data show CDR1 as MNHEY and CDR2 as SMNVEV (reference sequence). This CDR3 is built from 14 residues. V lost 6 bases and J lost 1, with 9 bases in between. Written as DNA, the CDR3 is TGTGCCAGCAGGGGTACAGTGAACACCGGGGAGCTGTTTTTT. It translates to CASRGTVNTGELFF.

This clonotype came up once. The rearrangement links TRBV20-1 to TRBJ1-2; D not resolved. The CDR3 is made up of 11 amino acids. The germline V gene has CDR1 DFQATT and CDR2 SNEGSKA (reference sequence). V lost 5 bases and J 5 bases, leaving 9 bases between the germline ends. The CDR3: CSAPGLYGYTF. CDR3 nucleotide sequence: TGCAGTGCTCCCGGACTGTATGGCTACACCTTC.

V usage is TRBV19 and J usage is TRBJ2-5; TRBD1 aligns across 7 bases. The germline V gene has CDR1 LNHDA and CDR2 SQIVND (reference sequence). The CDR3 is made up of 10 amino acids. CDR3 sequence (DNA): TGTGCAGCAGGGGGAGATACCCAGTACTTC. Amino acid sequence: CAAGGDTQYF.

J is TRBJ2-3 and V is TRBV7-2, with TRBD2 matching 8 bases. The trim removed 1 base at V and 7 bases at J, leaving 4 bases unmatched. The CDR3 extends over 14 amino acids. Germline values: CDR1 SGHTA, CDR2 FQGNSA. CDR3 DNA sequence: TGTGCCAGCAGCTTAGAGTATAGCGGGAATACGCAGTATTTT. This translates into CASSLEYSGNTQYF.

The gene calls are TRBV20-1 and TRBJ1-2; 9 nucleotides line up with TRBD1. V was pared by 1 base and J by 6 bases, with 9 bases of the junction left unmatched. Germline values: CDR1 DFQATT, CDR2 SNEGSKA (reference sequence). The CDR3 covers 15 residues. The CDR3 DNA sequence: TGCAGTGCTAGAGGCCCCGGACAGGGGACCCATGGCTACACCTTC. Translated, it gives CSARGPGQGTHGYTF.

This rearrangement joins TRBV7-9 to TRBJ1-1; D possibly corresponds to TRBD1 (5 bases). Germline V gene data show CDR1 as SEHNR and CDR2 as FQNEAQ (reference sequence). The CDR3 is made up of 14 amino acids. V lost 3 bases, J lost 7 bases, and 15 bases lay in between. CDR3 residues: CASSFLDNQGEAFF. In DNA form, the CDR3 reads TGTGCCAGCAGCTTTCTGGACAATCAGGGTGAAGCTTTCTTT. Together with reference TRBV7-9 and TRBJ1-1, the CDR3 gives the full variable domain: DTGVSQNPRHKITKRGQNVTFRCDPISEHNRLYWYRQTLGQGPEFLTYFQNEAQLEKSRLLSDRFSAERPKGSFSTLEIQRTEQGDSAMYLCASSFLDNQGEAFFGQGTRLTVV.

This sequence joins TRBV14 and TRBJ1-2; D is uncertain. This CDR3 spans 13 amino acids. Germline V gene lookup returns CDR1 SGHDN and CDR2 FVKESK. Trimming removed 4 bases from V and 8 bases from J, with 14 bases in between. The CDR3 loop is CASSPPGAGGYTF. The CDR3 DNA reads as TGTGCCAGCAGCCCGCCGGGAGCGGGAGGCTACACCTTC.

This clonotype was counted a single time. The J gene is TRBJ2-1, the V gene TRBV27; 7 nucleotides line up with TRBD2. This CDR3 spans 12 amino acids. Losses at the gene ends were 5 bases for V and 14 bases for J; bases not matched to a gene: 9. Germline loops: CDR1 MNHEY, CDR2 SMNVEV (reference sequence). The CDR3 sequence is CASSTGGREEFF. CDR3 nucleotides: TGTGCCAGCAGTACCGGAGGGAGGGAGGAGTTCTTC.

This clonotype was counted once. The V call is TRBV7-9, the J call TRBJ2-3, with a weak D call TRBD1 (6 bases). Per the germline V gene, CDR1 is SEHNR and CDR2 is FQNEAQ (reference sequence). This CDR3 is built from 14 residues. The ends were cut back, 1 base at V and 2 bases at J, with 7 bases in the middle. The CDR3 sequence is CASSLEGDTDTQYF. The CDR3 nucleotides read TGTGCCAGCAGCTTAGAGGGGGACACAGATACGCAGTATTTT.

V gene TRBV20-1 combines with J gene TRBJ1-1; D unclear. V lost 6 bases to trimming and J lost 1 base, with 9 bases between them. CDR1 is DFQATT and CDR2 is SNEGSKA in the germline V gene (reference sequence). The CDR3 covers 12 residues. CDR3 DNA: TGCAGTGCCACAAGACAGAACACTGAAGCTTTCTTT. Protein product: CSATRQNTEAFF.

The rearrangement links TRBV11-2 to TRBJ2-5; TRBD1 is a possible D gene (5 bases). The CDR3 runs 14 residues. In germline, CDR1 is SGHAT, CDR2 FQNNGV. The V gene lost 5 bases and the J gene lost 5 bases, with 15 bases spanning the gap. The CDR3 DNA follows: TGTGCCAGCAGCAGCTTCAGGGCTGGGGAGACCCAGTACTTC. This encodes CASSSFRAGETQYF. Variable domain in full (rest from reference TRBV11-2 and TRBJ2-5): EAGVAQSPRYKIIEKRQSVAFWCNPISGHATLYWYQQILGQGPKLLIQFQNNGVVDDSQLPKDRFSAERLKGVDSTLKIQPAKLEDSAVYLCASSSFRAGETQYFGPGTRLLVL.

This rearrangement joins TRBV6-5 to TRBJ2-3; 7 positions agree with TRBD2. CDR1 and CDR2 from the germline V gene are MNHEY and SVGAGI. The CDR3 consists of 15 residues. V lost 6 bases, J lost 0 bases, and 6 bases stayed unmatched. The CDR3 reads CASSSLAASTDTQYF. For the CDR3, the DNA is TGTGCCAGCAGCTCTCTAGCGGCCAGCACAGATACGCAGTATTTT.